The entry that follows covers one T cell receptor beta chain sequence. After removal of 7 bases from V and 4 bases from J, the junction contained 11 bases not matched to a gene. CDR3 size: 14 residues. The V gene's germline CDR1 is SQVTM and CDR2 ANQGSEA. This record belongs to a study of HIV-infected patients and healthy controls. TCRdb re-derived calls from the 5' RACE reads in MiXCR, one entry per CDR3 protein. The top ten hold about 1.5% of the sample, which has 60,000 to 70,000 distinct CDR3 sequences, approximately 21% seen once. The gene calls are TRBV29-1 and TRBJ2-5; 8 nucleotides agree with TRBD1. The sample consisted of CD4+ T cells from blood. This TCR derives from a human donor in good health. The CDR3: CSALGQGVGETQYF. In DNA form, the CDR3 reads TGCAGCGCCCTTGGACAGGGAGTGGGAGAGACCCAGTACTTC.